This entry features one TCR beta chain sequence. What it binds is not known. These data belong to a study of response to subunit inactivated influenza vaccine. Whole-study findings and limits: It was suggested by the authors that few new T cells are recruited by each seasonal influenza vaccination.

TCRdb ran MiXCR on the RT-PCR reads and lists one entry per CDR3 protein. The sample carries fewer than 600,000 distinct CDR3 sequences, 6% to 9% recorded once. Material: PBMCs from blood, obtained roughly 24 months after vaccination. This clonotype originated in a man between 50 and 69 years old who received an inactivated influenza vaccine.

CDR3 loop: CASTRENNQPQHF. The CDR3 DNA is TGTGCCAGCACCAGGGAAAACAATCAGCCCCAGCATTTT. The rearrangement links TRBV2 to TRBJ1-5; tentatively, D is TRBD1 (5 bases). The ends were cut back, 7 bases at V and 3 bases at J, with 10 bases in the middle. The CDR3 runs 13 residues. Germline CDR1 and CDR2: SNHLY and FYNNEI.